This T cell receptor (beta chain) was identified in a study of T-cell reconstitution after alpha-beta-depleted transplantation in children. The CDR3 contains 15 residues. The J segment lost 3 bases and the V segment lost 4 bases, leaving 6 bases of the junction unmatched. The table lists this clonotype with many counts. The TCRbeta library was prepared with unique molecular identifiers. Each CDR3 protein is one row after TCRdb ran MiXCR on the PCR reads. This table has just under 550,000 distinct CDR3 sequences, around 16% appearing once. This sequence originates from a human donor who donated a stem cell graft to a child with acute lymphoblastic leukemia. The sequencing used PBMCs from the stem cell graft donor, collected from the stem cell graft. The chain recombines TRBV12-3 or TRBV12-4 with TRBJ1-5; 7 positions agree with TRBD1. Here the CDR3 reads CASSSQQGNNQPQHF. The CDR3 bases are TGTGCCAGCAGTTCGCAACAGGGGAACAATCAGCCCCAGCATTTT.